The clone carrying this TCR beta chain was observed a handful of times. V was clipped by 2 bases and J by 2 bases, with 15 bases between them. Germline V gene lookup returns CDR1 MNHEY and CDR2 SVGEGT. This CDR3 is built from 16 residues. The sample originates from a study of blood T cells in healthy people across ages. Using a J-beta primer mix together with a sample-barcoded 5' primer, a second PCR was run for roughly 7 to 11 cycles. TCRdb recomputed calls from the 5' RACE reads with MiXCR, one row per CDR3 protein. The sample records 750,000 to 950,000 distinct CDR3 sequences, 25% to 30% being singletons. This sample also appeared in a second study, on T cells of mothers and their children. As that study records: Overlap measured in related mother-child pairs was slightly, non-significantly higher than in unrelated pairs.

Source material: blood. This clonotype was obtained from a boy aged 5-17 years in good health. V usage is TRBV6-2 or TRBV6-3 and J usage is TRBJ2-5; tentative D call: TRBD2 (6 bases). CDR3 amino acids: CASSYNQGGVQETQYF. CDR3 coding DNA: TGTGCCAGCAGTTACAACCAGGGCGGGGTTCAAGAGACCCAGTACTTC.